The sequence of this T cell receptor (beta chain) was determined in a study of T-cell memory formation after mild COVID-19 (dated by TCRdb to the early 2020s). About the study as a whole: TCR sequence clusters from the two donors were largely donor specific. In two donors, T-cell clones that expanded and contracted after mild COVID-19 were followed by sequencing TCRalpha and TCRbeta repertoires longitudinally. The cohort was made up of two young adult volunteers, one female and one male, who were previously healthy.

PBMCs were isolated by Ficoll-Paque density gradient centrifugation. This clonotype turned up a few times. Its binding antigen is unknown. No per-base quality is available; no much larger clone lies one base away. Between the V and J ends, shortened by 0 bases and 6 bases respectively, the junction contains 12 bases. The CDR3 numbers 14 residues from cysteine through phenylalanine. Only the CDR3 region is kept as DNA, spanning 42 bases read in frame from base 1. The germline V gene sets CDR1 to SGHRS and CDR2 to YFSETQ. For sequencing, an Illumina NovaSeq 6000 was employed. TCRalpha and TCRbeta cDNA libraries were constructed by 5'RACE with constant-segment primers, with sample barcodes and unique molecular identifiers being introduced. Trizol reagent was used to extract RNA from every sample. Library amplification was performed in two PCR steps, and a second sample barcode and Illumina TruSeq adapters were introduced in the second step. Sequencing of libraries was performed on an Illumina NovaSeq with 2 x 150 bp paired-end reads. In the paper's pipeline: Demultiplexing of reads and collapsing into UMI-guided consensus sequences were performed with migec v1.2.7. With mixcr v2.1.11, UMI consensuses were aligned to TRA and TRB V and J templates and assembled into clonotypes. Expanded or contracted clonotypes were those called significant by both edgeR and NoisET, with noise models trained on biological replicates. For edgeR calls, the cutoffs were a false discovery rate-adjusted p below 0.01 and a log2 fold-change threshold of 1. As an exploratory analysis of dynamics, max-normalized trajectories of the 1000 most abundant clonotypes were examined with PCA combined with hierarchical clustering. Each responding clone was given a CD4 or CD8 phenotype based on the CD4+ and CD8+ repertoires, which had been sequenced separately. Through fastp at Q25 and MiXCR, TCRdb rebuilt clones from the public reads, retaining in-frame beta chains. Duplicate CDR3 protein sequences are folded into a single record with the most common DNA and genes. For this entry, the V and J calls and clone size follow TCRdb and not the study's own pipeline. This sample is represented by about 110,000 distinct CDR3 sequences; over 15% of them were singletons. 28% of the sample is held by the ten biggest clonotypes.

Study-wide conclusions, independent of this receptor: Only a couple of mild cases were covered by the study, and larger cohorts that include severe cases with pre-infection samples were considered necessary. Contracting CD4+ clones appeared mostly in the CM and EM memory subsets, whereas CD8+ clones were enriched in EMRA. SARS-CoV-2 specificity was not confirmed for the second-wave clones peaking on day 37. Some responding clones were found in pre-infection memory, which suggests that pre-existing cross-reactive memory T cells took part in the SARS-CoV-2 response. Balanced CD4/CD8 phenotypes were observed for clones contracting from day 15 to 85, whereas a bias towards CD4+ was observed for a second wave of clones expanding from day 15 to 37.

Sequenced input: PBMCs or a T cell subset sorted from them (not recorded which). The clonotype originates from an adult woman who had mild COVID-19 (a few samples of this study predate the infection). The sample titles of this study are shuffled in the database, so cell type and time point are left out; the donor was told from shared clones. The chain links TRBV5-1 with TRBJ1-1; TRBD1 is possibly the D segment (5 matching bases). The nucleotides are TGCGCCAGCAGCTTGGAATTCGGGGGATCTGAAGCTTTCTTT. This codes for CASSLEFGGSEAFF. Outside the CDR3, residues come from the reference TRBV5-1 and TRBJ1-1 proteins, so the full variable domain is: KAGVTQTPRYLIKTRGQQVTLSCSPISGHRSVSWYQQTPGQGLQFLFEYFSETQRNKGNFPGRFSGRQFSNSRSEMNVSTLELGDSALYLCASSLEFGGSEAFFGQGTRLTVV.